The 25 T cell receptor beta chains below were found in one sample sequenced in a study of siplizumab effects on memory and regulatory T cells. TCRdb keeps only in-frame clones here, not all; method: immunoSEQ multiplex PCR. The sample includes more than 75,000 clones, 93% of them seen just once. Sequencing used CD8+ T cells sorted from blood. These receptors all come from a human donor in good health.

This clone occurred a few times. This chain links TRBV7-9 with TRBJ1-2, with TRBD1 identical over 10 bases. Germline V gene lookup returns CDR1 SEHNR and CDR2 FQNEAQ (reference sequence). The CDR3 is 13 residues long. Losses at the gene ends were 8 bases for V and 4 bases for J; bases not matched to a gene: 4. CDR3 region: CASPRDRGYGYTF. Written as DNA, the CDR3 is TGTGCCAGCCCTCGGGACAGGGGCTATGGCTACACCTTC.

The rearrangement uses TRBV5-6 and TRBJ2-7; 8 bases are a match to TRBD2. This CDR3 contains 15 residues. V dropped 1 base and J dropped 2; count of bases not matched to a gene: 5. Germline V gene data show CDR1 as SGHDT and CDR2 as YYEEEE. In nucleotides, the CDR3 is TGTGCCAGCAGCTTGAGACGGGAGGGCCCCTACGAGCAGTACTTC. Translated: CASSLRREGPYEQYF.

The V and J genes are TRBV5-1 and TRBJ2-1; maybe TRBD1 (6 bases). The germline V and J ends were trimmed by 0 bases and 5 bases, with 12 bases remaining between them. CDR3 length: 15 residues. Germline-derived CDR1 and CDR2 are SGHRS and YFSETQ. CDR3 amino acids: CASSLEEGVNNEQFF. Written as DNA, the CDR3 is TGCGCCAGCAGCTTGGAAGAGGGGGTAAACAATGAGCAGTTCTTC.

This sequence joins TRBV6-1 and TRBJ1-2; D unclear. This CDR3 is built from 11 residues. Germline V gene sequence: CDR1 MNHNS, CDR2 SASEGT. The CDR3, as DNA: TGTGGAATTAATACAGAGCATGGCTACACCTTC. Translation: CGINTEHGYTF.

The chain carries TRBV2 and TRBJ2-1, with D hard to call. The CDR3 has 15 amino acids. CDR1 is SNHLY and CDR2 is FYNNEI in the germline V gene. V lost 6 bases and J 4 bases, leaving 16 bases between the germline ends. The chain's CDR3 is CASSPSPSGYNEQFF. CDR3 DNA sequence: TGTGCCAGCAGCCCCTCCCCTTCAGGTTACAATGAGCAGTTCTTC.

Here the CDR3 DNA reads TGTGCCAGCAGCACCACTAGCGGGAGGTCCGGGGAGCTGTTTTTT. Translating gives CASSTTSGRSGELFF. The chain recombines TRBV5-4 with TRBJ2-2, with 12 nucleotides matching TRBD2. Germline CDR1 reads SGHNT; CDR2 reads YYREEE (reference sequence). Losses at the gene ends were 4 bases for V and 6 bases for J; bases not matched to a gene: 4. This CDR3 comprises 15 residues.

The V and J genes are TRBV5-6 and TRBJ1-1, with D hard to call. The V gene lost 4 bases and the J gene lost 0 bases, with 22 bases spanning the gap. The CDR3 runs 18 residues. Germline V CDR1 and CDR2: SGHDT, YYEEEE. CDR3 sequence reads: CASSLLTVRLPMNTEAFF. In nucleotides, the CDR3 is TGTGCCAGCAGCCTGCTCACTGTTCGACTCCCAATGAACACTGAAGCTTTCTTT.

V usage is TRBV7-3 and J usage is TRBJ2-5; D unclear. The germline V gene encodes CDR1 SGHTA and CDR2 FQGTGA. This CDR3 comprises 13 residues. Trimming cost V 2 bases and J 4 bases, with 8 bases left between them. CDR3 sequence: CASSLDIGETQYF. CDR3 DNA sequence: TGTGCCAGCAGCTTAGACATTGGAGAGACCCAGTACTTC.

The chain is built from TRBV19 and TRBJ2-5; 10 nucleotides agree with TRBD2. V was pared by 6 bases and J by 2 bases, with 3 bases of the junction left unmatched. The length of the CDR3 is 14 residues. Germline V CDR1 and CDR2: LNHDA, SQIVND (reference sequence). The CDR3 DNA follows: TGTGCCAGTAGAGCGGGAGGGTCTCAAGAGACCCAGTACTTC. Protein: CASRAGGSQETQYF.

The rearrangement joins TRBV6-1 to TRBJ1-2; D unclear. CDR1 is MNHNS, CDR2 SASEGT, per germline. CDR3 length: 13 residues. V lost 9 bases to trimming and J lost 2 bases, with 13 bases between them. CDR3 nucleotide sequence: TGTGCCAGTTCGGGATATCTGAACTATGGCTACACCTTC. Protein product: CASSGYLNYGYTF.

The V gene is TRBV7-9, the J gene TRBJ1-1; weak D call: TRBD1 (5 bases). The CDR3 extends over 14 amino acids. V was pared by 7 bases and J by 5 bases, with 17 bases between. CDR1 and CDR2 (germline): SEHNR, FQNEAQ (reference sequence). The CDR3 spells CASTPIGAGTEAFF. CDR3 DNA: TGTGCCAGCACCCCGATAGGGGCCGGGACTGAAGCTTTCTTT.

CDR3 loop: CASSLTQGIHEQFF. The CDR3 DNA reads as TGTGCCAGCAGTTTAACACAGGGGATCCATGAGCAGTTCTTC. The genes are TRBV27 and TRBJ2-1; TRBD1 matches at 7 bases. V lost 2 bases to trimming and J lost 8 bases; unmatched junction nucleotides: 6. This CDR3 contains 14 residues. The V gene's germline CDR1 is MNHEY and CDR2 SMNVEV (reference sequence).

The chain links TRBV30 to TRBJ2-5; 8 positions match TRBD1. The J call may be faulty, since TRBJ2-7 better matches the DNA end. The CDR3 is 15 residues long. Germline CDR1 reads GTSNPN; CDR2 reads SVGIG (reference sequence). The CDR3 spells CAWSVHWTGRYEQYF. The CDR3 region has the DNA TGTGCCTGGAGTGTTCATTGGACAGGGCGCTACGAGCAGTACTTC.

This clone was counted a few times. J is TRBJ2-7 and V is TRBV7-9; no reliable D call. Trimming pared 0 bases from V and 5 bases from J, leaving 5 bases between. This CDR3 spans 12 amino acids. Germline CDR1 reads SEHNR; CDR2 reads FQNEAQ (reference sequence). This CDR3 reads CASSLASNEQYF. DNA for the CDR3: TGTGCCAGCAGCTTAGCGTCCAACGAGCAGTACTTC.

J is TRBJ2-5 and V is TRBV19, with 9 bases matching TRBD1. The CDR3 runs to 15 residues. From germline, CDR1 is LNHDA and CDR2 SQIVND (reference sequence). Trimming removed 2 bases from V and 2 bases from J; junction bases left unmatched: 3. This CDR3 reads CASSILGQGQETQYF. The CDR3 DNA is TGTGCCAGTAGTATATTGGGACAGGGACAAGAGACCCAGTACTTC.

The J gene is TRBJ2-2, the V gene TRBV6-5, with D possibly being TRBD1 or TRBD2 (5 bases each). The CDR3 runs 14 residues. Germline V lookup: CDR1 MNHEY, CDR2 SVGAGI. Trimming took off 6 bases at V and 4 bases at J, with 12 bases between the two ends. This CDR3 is CASRPRESTGELFF. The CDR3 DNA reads TGTGCCAGCAGACCCAGGGAGAGCACCGGGGAGCTGTTTTTT.

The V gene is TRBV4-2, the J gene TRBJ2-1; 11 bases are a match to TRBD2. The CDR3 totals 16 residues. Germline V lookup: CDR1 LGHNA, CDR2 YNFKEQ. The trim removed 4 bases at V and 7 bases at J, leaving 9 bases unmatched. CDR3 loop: CASSLTPSGRQNEQFF. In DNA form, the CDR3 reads TGTGCCAGCAGCCTGACTCCTAGCGGGAGGCAAAATGAGCAGTTCTTC.

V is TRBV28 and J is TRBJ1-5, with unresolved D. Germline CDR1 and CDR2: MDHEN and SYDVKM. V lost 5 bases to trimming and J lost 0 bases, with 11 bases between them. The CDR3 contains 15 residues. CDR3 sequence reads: CASSIQSYSNQPQHF. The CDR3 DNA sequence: TGTGCCAGCAGTATCCAAAGCTATAGCAATCAGCCCCAGCATTTT. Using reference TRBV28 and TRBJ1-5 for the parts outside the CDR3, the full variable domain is DVKVTQSSRYLVKRTGEKVFLECVQDMDHENMFWYRQDPGLGLRLIYFSYDVKMKEKGDIPEGYSVSREKKERFSLILESASTNQTSMYLCASSIQSYSNQPQHFGDGTRLSIL.

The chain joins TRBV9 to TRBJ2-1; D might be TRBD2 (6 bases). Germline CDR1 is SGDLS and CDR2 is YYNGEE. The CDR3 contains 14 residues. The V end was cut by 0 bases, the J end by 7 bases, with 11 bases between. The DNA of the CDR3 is TGTGCCAGCAGCGTAGTCGGGGGTGTAAATGAGCAGTTCTTC. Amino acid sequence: CASSVVGGVNEQFF.

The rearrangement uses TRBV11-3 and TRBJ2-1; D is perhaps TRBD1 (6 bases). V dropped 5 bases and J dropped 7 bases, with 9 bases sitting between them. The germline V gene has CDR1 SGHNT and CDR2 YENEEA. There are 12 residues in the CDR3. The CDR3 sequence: CASSPTGNEQFF. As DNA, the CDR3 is TGTGCCAGCAGCCCTACAGGGAATGAGCAGTTCTTC.

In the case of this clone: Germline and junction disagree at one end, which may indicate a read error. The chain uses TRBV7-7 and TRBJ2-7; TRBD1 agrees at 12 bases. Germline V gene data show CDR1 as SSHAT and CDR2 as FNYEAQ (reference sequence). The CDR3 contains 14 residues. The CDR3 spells CASSAGTGGFEQYF. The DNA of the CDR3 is TGTGCTAGCAGTGCCGGGACAGGGGGCTTCGAGCAGTACTTC.

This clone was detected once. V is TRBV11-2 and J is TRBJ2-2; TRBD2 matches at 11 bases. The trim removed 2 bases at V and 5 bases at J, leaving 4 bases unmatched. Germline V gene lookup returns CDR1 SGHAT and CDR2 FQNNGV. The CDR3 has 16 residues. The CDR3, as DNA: TGTGCCAGCAGCTTACTTAGCGGGGGGGCGACCGGGGAGCTGTTTTTT. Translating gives CASSLLSGGATGELFF.

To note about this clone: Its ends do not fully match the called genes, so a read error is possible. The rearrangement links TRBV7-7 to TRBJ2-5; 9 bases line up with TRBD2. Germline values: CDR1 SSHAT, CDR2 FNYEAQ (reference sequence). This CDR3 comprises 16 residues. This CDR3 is CASSLGVAGAGETQYF. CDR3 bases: TGTGCTAGCAGCTTAGGGGTAGCGGGAGCGGGGGAGACCCAGTACTTC.

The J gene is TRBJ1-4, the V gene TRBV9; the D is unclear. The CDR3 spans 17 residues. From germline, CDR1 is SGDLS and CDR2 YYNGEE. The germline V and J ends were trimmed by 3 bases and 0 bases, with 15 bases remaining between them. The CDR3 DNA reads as TGTGCCAGCAGCGCCTCTCAGAGATCTTCAACTAATGAAAAACTGTTTTTT. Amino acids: CASSASQRSSTNEKLFF.

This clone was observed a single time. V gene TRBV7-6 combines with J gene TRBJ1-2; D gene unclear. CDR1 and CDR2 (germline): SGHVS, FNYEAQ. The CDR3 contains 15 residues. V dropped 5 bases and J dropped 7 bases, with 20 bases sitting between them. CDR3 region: CASSPPEGGLGGYTF. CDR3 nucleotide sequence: TGTGCCAGCAGCCCCCCAGAGGGTGGATTGGGTGGCTACACCTTC.